There are many counts of the clone carrying this T cell receptor beta chain. Its target is not known. The sample is drawn from a study of spatial heterogeneity in lung cancer. A unique molecular identifier was carried by every single TCR cDNA molecule. MiXCR, run by TCRdb on the 5' RACE reads, gives a single entry per CDR3 protein. The sample has roughly 9,200 distinct CDR3 sequences, approximately 2.9% seen once. Time point defined: sample taken at primary tumor resection. Donation came from around 77 patients with untreated early-stage non-small cell lung cancer. Material for sequencing was whole RNA from tumor, nontumor lung or frozen PBMC, left unsorted. Study conclusions and caveats: The study estimated about 7.3% alpha and more than 12% beta chain coverage of tumor T cells. Counts of expanded alpha and beta TCRs within tumors tracked the tumor nonsynonymous mutation count.

The origin of this receptor is a male donor with early-stage non-small cell lung cancer. Sequencing used lung tumor tissue, obtained at surgery.

The CDR3 coding sequence is TGTGCCAGCAGTTCCAACCTTATCCGGGGGGGGTACGAGCAGTACTTC. The encoded protein is CASSSNLIRGGYEQYF. V gene TRBV28 combines with J gene TRBJ2-7; 8 bases agree with TRBD2. The CDR3 has 16 residues. V shed 4 bases and J 4 bases; nucleotides not matched to a gene: 12. Germline CDR1 and CDR2: MDHEN and SYDVKM.